The next 12 T cell receptor beta chains were all read from a single sample in a study of blood T cell repertoires in COVID-19. Profiled with immunoSEQ multiplex PCR; TCRdb holds only in-frame clones, not every one. The sample records fewer than 200,000 clones, around 83% being singletons. What was sequenced was PBMCs or T cells enriched from blood (not recorded which). These receptors all stem from a woman aged 40 to 50 in a cohort exposed to, infected with or recovered from COVID-19 (not recorded which).

DNA of the CDR3: TGTGCCAGCAGTTACTCCGACAGGCCCCTGTATTCACCCCTCCACTTT. Its translation is CASSYSDRPLYSPLHF. V and J are TRBV6-6 and TRBJ1-6, with D maybe TRBD1 (6 bases). Germline CDR1 reads MNHNY; CDR2 reads SVGAGI (reference sequence). V lost 0 bases and J 8 bases, leaving 14 bases between the germline ends. CDR3 size: 16 residues.

This chain connects TRBV6-5 to TRBJ1-2, with 10 bases aligning to TRBD1. The CDR3 consists of 16 residues. Germline assignment: CDR1 MNHEY and CDR2 SVGAGI. V trimming: 2 bases; J trimming: 6 bases; junction bases outside the gene matches: 9. CDR3 bases: TGTGCCAGCAGTTACCTCGCCGGACAGGGGGGCGATGGCTACACCTTC. Amino acid sequence: CASSYLAGQGGDGYTF.

V is TRBV11-2 and J is TRBJ1-5; 8 bases line up with TRBD1. CDR1 is SGHAT, CDR2 FQNNGV, per germline. J was trimmed by 3 bases and V by 5 bases; bases with no gene match: 9. The CDR3 length is 16 residues. CDR3 sequence: CASSHGQGRYNQPQHF. In nucleotides, the CDR3 is TGTGCCAGCAGCCACGGACAGGGACGGTACAATCAGCCCCAGCATTTT.

The CDR3: CASSLGASAYGYTF. CDR3 nucleotide sequence: TGTGCCAGCAGCTTAGGGGCGTCGGCCTATGGCTACACCTTC. The J gene is TRBJ1-2, the V gene TRBV7-9; D unresolved. CDR1 and CDR2 (germline): SEHNR, FQNEAQ (reference sequence). The CDR3 spans 14 residues. Trimming removed 1 base from V and 4 bases from J, with 10 bases in between.

Of note for this clone: Other DNA variants within this sample encode the same CDR3. V and J are TRBV7-9 and TRBJ1-1; D ambiguous. CDR1 SEHNR and CDR2 FQNEAQ come from the germline V gene (reference sequence). The CDR3 sequence is 13 residues long. The V end was cut by 3 bases, the J end by 5 bases, with 10 bases between. The CDR3 DNA reads as TGTGCCAGCAGCTTTGGCGGAAATACTGAAGCTTTCTTT. Residues: CASSFGGNTEAFF.

This chain links TRBV11-2 with TRBJ1-3; D is ambiguous. Between the trimmed V and J ends, which lost 3 bases and 9 bases, there was a span of 18 bases. The V gene's germline CDR1 is SGHAT and CDR2 FQNNGV. The CDR3 runs to 15 residues. CDR3 residues: CASSLAASSRGTIYF. CDR3 in DNA: TGTGCCAGCAGCTTGGCCGCATCCTCCCGGGGCACCATATATTTT.

The CDR3 sequence: CASSQDLETQYF. The CDR3 nucleotides are TGTGCCAGCAGCCAAGATCTGGAGACCCAGTACTTC. This chain joins TRBV3-1 (or the pseudogene TRBV3-2) and TRBJ2-5; no reliable D call. The germline gives CDR1 LGHDT, CDR2 YNNKEL (reference sequence). V shed 0 bases and J shed 5 bases, with 4 bases lying between them. CDR3 length: 12 amino acids.

This chain joins TRBV12-3 or TRBV12-4 and TRBJ2-7; 7 nucleotides match TRBD1. The CDR3 has 13 amino acids. J lost 3 bases, V lost 10 bases, and 9 bases had no gene match. The CDR3 loop is CAKEDRNHYEQYF. In DNA form, the CDR3 reads TGTGCCAAAGAGGACAGGAATCACTACGAGCAGTACTTC.

This chain connects TRBV4-1 to TRBJ2-3; D unclear. CDR1 and CDR2 from the germline V gene are MGHRA and YSYEKL. Trimming removed 1 base from V and 1 base from J, with 3 bases in between. The CDR3 length is 13 residues. This chain's CDR3 is CASSQVGTDTQYF. The CDR3 DNA follows: TGCGCCAGCAGCCAAGTCGGCACAGATACGCAGTATTTT.

This chain joins TRBV5-4 and TRBJ2-5, with 9 positions matching TRBD2. This CDR3 region has 14 residues. V was pared by 4 bases and J by 5 bases, with 6 bases of the junction left unmatched. Germline CDR1 and CDR2: SGHNT and YYREEE (reference sequence). For the CDR3, the DNA is TGTGCCAGCAGCGCAGCGGGGGGAAGTGAGACCCAGTACTTC. Amino acid sequence: CASSAAGGSETQYF.

CDR3 in amino acids: CATSRGTYSYNEQFF. The DNA for the CDR3 is TGTGCCACCTCCCGAGGGACATACTCCTACAATGAGCAGTTCTTC. This chain joins TRBV7-8 and TRBJ2-1; the D gene is possibly TRBD1 (6 bases). V was shortened by 10 bases and J by 0 bases, with 16 bases between the two germline ends. From germline, CDR1 is SGHVS and CDR2 FQNEAQ. The CDR3 totals 15 residues.

The genes are TRBV19 and TRBJ1-5; TRBD1 agrees at 8 bases. The J segment lost 6 bases and the V segment lost 5 bases, leaving 12 bases of the junction unmatched. The CDR3 contains 16 residues. Germline values: CDR1 LNHDA, CDR2 SQIVND (reference sequence). The CDR3 nucleotides are TGTGCCAGTAGTGGTATGACAGGGGAGTACGGTCAGCCCCAGCATTTT. This encodes CASSGMTGEYGQPQHF. The full variable domain, completed using reference TRBV19 and TRBJ1-5, is DGGITQSPKYLFRKEGQNVTLSCEQNLNHDAMYWYRQDPGQGLRLIYYSQIVNDFQKGDIAEGYSVSREKKESFPLTVTSAQKNPTAFYLCASSGMTGEYGQPQHFGDGTRLSIL.